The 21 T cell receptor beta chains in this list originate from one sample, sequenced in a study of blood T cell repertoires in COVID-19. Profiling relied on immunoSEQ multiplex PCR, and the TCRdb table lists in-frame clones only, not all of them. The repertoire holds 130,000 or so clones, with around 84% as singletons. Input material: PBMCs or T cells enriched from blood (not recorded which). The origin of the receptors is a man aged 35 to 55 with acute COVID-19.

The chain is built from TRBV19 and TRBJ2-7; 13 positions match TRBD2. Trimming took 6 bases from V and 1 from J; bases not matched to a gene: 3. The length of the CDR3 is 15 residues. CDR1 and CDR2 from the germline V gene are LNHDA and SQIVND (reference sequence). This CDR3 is CASSPLAGGSYEQYF. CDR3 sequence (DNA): TGTGCCAGTAGCCCACTAGCGGGAGGGTCCTACGAGCAGTACTTC.

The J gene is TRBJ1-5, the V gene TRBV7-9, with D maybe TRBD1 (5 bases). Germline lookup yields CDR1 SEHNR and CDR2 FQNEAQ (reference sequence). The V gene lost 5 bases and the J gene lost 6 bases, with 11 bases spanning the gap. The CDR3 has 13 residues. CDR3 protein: CASSREGSQPQHF. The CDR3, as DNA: TGTGCCAGCAGCCGGGAGGGGAGTCAGCCCCAGCATTTT.

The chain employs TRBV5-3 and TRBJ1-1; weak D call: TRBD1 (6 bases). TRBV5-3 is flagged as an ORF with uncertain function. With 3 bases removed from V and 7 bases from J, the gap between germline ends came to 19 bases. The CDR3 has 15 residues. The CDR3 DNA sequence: TGTGCCAGAAGCTCGAGGGGGTTGGGTGGGGTTGAAGCTTTCTTT. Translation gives CARSSRGLGGVEAFF.

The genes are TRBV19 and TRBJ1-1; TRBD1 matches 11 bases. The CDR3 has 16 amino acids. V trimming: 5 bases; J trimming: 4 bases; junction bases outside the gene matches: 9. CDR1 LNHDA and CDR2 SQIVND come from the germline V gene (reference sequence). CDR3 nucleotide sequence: TGTGCCAGTAGTCCCTCCTGGACAGGGGGCGGCACTGAAGCTTTCTTT. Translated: CASSPSWTGGGTEAFF.

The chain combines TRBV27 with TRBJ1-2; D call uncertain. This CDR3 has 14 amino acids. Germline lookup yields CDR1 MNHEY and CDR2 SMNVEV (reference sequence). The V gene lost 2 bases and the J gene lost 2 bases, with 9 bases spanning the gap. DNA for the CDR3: TGTGCCAGCAGTTTAGCAGCGACGAACTATGGCTACACCTTC. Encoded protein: CASSLAATNYGYTF.

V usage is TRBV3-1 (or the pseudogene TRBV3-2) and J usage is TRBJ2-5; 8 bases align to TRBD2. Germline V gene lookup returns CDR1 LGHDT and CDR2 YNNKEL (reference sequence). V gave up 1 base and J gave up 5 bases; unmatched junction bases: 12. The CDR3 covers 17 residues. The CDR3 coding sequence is TGTGCCAGCAGCCAAGTCGACGGGGGGGCGAGGTCCGAGACCCAGTACTTC. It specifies CASSQVDGGARSETQYF.

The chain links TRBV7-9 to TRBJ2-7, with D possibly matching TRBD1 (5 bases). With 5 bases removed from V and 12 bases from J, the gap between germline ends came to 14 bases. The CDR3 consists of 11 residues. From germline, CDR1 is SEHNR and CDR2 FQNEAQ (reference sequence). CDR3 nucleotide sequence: TGTGCCAGCAGCGGGGCGGATAGGGGGTACTTC. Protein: CASSGADRGYF.

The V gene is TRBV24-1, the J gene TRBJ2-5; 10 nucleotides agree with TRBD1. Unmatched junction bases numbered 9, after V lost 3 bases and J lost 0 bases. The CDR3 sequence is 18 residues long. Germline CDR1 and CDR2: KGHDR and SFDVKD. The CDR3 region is CATSDGTGDAKNQETQYF. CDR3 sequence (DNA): TGTGCCACCAGTGATGGGACAGGGGACGCAAAAAACCAAGAGACCCAGTACTTC.

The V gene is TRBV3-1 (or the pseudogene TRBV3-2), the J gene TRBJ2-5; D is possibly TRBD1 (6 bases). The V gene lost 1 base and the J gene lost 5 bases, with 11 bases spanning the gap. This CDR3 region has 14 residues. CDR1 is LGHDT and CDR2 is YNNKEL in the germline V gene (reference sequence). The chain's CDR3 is CASSQGTGPETQYF. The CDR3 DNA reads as TGTGCCAGCAGCCAAGGAACAGGGCCCGAGACCCAGTACTTC.

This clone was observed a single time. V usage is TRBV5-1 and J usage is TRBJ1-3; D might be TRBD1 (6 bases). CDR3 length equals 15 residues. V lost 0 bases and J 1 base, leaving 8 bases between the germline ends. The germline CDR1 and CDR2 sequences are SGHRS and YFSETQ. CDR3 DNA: TGCGCCAGCAGCTTGGACACAGGGTCTGGAAACACCATATATTTT. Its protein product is CASSLDTGSGNTIYF. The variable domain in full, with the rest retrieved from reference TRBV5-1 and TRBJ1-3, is KAGVTQTPRYLIKTRGQQVTLSCSPISGHRSVSWYQQTPGQGLQFLFEYFSETQRNKGNFPGRFSGRQFSNSRSEMNVSTLELGDSALYLCASSLDTGSGNTIYFGEGSWLTVV.

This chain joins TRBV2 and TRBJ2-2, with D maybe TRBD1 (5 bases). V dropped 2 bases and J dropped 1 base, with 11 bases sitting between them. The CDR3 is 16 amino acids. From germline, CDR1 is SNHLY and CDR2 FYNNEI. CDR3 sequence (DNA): TGTGCCAGCAGTGAATTAGGGGCCGAGAACACCGGGGAGCTGTTTTTT. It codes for CASSELGAENTGELFF.

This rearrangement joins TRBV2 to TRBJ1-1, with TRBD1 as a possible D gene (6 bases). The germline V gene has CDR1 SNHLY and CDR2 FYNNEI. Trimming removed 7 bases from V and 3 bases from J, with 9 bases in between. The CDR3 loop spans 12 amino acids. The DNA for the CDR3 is TGTGCCAGCAAGCGACAGGACACTGAAGCTTTCTTT. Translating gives CASKRQDTEAFF. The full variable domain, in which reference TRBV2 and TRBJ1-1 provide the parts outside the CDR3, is EPEVTQTPSHQVTQMGQEVILRCVPISNHLYFYWYRQILGQKVEFLVSFYNNEISEKSEIFDDQFSVERPDGSNFTLKIRSTKLEDSAMYFCASKRQDTEAFFGQGTRLTVV.

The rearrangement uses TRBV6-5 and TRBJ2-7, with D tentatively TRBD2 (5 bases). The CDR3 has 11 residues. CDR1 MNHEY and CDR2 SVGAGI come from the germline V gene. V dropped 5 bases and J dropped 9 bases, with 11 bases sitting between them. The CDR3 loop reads CASSRGLVQYF. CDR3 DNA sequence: TGTGCCAGCAGTCGCGGACTGGTGCAGTACTTC.

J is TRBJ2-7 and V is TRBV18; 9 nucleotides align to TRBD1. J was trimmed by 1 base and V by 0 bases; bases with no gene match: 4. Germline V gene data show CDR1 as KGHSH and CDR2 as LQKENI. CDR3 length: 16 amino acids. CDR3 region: CASSPPATGGSYEQYF. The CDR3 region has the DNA TGTGCCAGCTCACCACCGGCGACAGGGGGGTCCTACGAGCAGTACTTC.

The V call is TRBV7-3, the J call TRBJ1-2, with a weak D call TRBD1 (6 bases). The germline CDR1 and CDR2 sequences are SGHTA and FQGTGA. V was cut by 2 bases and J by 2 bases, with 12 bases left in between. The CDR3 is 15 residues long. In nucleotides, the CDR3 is TGTGCCAGCAGCTTAGGCGTAGGGGGAAACTATGGCTACACCTTC. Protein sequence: CASSLGVGGNYGYTF.

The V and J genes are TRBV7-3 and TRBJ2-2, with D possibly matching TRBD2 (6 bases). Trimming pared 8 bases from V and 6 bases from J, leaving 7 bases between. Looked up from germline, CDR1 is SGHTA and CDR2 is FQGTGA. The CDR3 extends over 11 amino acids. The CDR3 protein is CASGGSGELFF. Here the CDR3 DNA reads TGTGCCAGCGGGGGGTCCGGGGAGCTGTTTTTT.

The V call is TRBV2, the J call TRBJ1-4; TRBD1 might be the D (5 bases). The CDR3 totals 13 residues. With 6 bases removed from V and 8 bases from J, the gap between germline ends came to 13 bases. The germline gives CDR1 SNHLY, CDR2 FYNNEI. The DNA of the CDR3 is TGTGCCAGCAGGGTAGGGGTTGAAGAAAAACTGTTTTTT. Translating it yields CASRVGVEEKLFF.

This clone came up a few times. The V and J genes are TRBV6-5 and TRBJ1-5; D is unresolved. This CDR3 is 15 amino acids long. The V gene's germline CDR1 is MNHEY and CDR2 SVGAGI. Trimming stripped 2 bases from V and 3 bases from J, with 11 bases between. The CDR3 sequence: CASSYSSGNNQPQHF. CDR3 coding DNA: TGTGCCAGCAGTTACAGTTCGGGTAACAATCAGCCCCAGCATTTT.

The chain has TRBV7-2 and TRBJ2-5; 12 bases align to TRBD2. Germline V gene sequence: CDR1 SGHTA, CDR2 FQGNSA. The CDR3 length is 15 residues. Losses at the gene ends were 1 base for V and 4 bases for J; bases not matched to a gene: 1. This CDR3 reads CASSLVGLAGETQYF. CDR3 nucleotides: TGTGCCAGCAGCTTAGTGGGACTAGCGGGAGAGACCCAGTACTTC. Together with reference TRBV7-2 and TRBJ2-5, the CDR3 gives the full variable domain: GAGVSQSPSNKVTEKGKDVELRCDPISGHTALYWYRQSLGQGLEFLIYFQGNSAPDKSGLPSDRFSAERTGGSVSTLTIQRTQQEDSAVYLCASSLVGLAGETQYFGPGTRLLVL.

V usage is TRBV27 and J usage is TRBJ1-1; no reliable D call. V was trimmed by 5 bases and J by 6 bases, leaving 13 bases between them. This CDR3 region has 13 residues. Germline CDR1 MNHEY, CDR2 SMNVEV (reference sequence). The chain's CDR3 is CASSILRGAEAFF. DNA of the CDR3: TGTGCCAGCAGTATTCTCCGGGGTGCTGAAGCTTTCTTT.

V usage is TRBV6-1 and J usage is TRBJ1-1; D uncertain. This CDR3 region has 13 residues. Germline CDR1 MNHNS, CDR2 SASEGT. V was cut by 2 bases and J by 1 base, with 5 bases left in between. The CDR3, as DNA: TGTGCCAGCAGTGAACTCGGGAACACTGAAGCTTTCTTT. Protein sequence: CASSELGNTEAFF.